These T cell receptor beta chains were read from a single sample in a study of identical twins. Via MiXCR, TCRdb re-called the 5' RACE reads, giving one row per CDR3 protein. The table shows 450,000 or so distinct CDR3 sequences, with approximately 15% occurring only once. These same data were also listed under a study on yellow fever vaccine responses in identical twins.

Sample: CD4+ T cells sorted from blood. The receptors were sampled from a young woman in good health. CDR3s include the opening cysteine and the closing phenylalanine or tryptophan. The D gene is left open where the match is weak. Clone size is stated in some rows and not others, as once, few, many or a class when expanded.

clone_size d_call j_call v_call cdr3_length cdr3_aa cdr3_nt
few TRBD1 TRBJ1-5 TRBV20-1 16 CSAPVGTGYSNQPQHF TGCAGTGCCCCCGTCGGGACAGGATATAGCAATCAGCCCCAGCATTTT
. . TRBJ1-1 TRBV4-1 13 CASSQEGPLEAFF TGCGCCAGCAGCCAAGAAGGACCTTTAGAAGCTTTCTTT
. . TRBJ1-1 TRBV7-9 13 CASSSSGQTEAFF TGTGCCAGCAGCTCTTCCGGTCAGACTGAAGCTTTCTTT
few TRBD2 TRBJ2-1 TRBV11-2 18 CASSSEGRLAGLYNEQFF TGTGCCAGCAGCTCAGAGGGGCGGCTAGCGGGACTCTACAATGAGCAGTTCTTC
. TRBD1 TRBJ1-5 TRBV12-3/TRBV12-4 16 CASTPSGGRSNQPQHF TGTGCCAGCACCCCCTCAGGGGGCCGTAGCAATCAGCCCCAGCATTTT
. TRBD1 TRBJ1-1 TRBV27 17 CASSLSSLRDSHTEAFF TGTGCCAGCAGTTTATCCTCACTCCGGGACAGTCACACTGAAGCTTTCTTT
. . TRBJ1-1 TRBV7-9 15 CASSSGTGMNTEAFF TGTGCCAGCAGCTCTGGAACAGGGATGAACACTGAAGCTTTCTTT
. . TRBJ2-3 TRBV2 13 CASTRGPPGTQYF TGTGCCAGCACCCGGGGGCCTCCGGGTACGCAGTATTTT
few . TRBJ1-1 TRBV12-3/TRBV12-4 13 CASSPGAGTEAFF TGTGCCAGCAGCCCCGGGGCCGGCACTGAAGCTTTCTTT
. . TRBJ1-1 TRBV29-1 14 CSAGGTPEGDPAFF TGCAGCGCCGGGGGGACCCCCGAAGGGGACCCAGCTTTCTTT
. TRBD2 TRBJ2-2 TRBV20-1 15 CSGLAGAVHTGELFF TGCAGTGGCTTAGCGGGAGCAGTCCACACCGGGGAGCTGTTTTTT
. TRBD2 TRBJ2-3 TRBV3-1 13 CASSPGLAGTQYF TGTGCCAGCAGCCCCGGACTAGCCGGAACGCAGTATTTT
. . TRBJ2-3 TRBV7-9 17 CASSPRGLPELTDTQYF TGTGCCAGCAGCCCAAGGGGACTTCCTGAACTCACAGATACGCAGTATTTT
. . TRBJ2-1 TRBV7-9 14 CASSLAFGFGVQFF TGTGCCAGCAGCTTAGCTTTCGGGTTTGGAGTCCAGTTCTTC
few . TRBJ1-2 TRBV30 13 CAWSVLVGYGYTF TGTGCCTGGAGTGTACTCGTTGGCTATGGCTACACCTTC
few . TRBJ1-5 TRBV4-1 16 CASSRGTAGGGQPQHF TGCGCCAGCAGCCGCGGGACGGCCGGGGGAGGCCAGCCCCAGCATTTT
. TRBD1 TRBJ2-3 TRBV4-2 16 CASSLEGDRGTDTQYF TGTGCCAGCAGCCTGGAGGGGGACAGGGGCACAGATACGCAGTATTTT
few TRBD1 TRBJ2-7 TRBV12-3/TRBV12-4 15 CASSTDRKGSYEQYF TGTGCCAGCAGTACGGACAGGAAAGGGTCGTACGAGCAGTACTTC
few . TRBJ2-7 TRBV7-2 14 CASSTRGAPYEQYF TGTGCCAGCAGCACTAGGGGGGCCCCCTACGAGCAGTACTTC
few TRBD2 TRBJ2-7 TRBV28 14 CASRTGLAGVEQYF TGTGCCAGCAGAACGGGACTAGCGGGGGTCGAGCAGTACTTC
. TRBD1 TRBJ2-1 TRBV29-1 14 CSAGTGQSGNEQFF TGCAGCGCGGGGACAGGTCAATCGGGGAATGAGCAGTTCTTC
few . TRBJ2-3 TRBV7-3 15 CASSLTALNTDTQYF TGTGCCAGCAGCTTAACGGCGCTCAATACAGATACGCAGTATTTT
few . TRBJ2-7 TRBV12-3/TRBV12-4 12 CASRSDLYEQYF TGTGCCAGCAGATCTGATTTATACGAGCAGTACTTC
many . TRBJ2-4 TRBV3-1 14 CASSHRGTKNIQYF TGTGCCAGCAGCCACCGGGGGACAAAAAACATTCAGTACTTC
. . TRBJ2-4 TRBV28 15 CASSSRQIAKNIQYF TGTGCCAGCAGTTCCCGACAGATAGCCAAAAACATTCAGTACTTC
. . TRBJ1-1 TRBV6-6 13 CASSYVRGTEAFF TGTGCCAGCAGTTACGTCAGGGGAACTGAAGCTTTCTTT
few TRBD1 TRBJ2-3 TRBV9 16 CASSVGTGKGTDTQYF TGTGCCAGCAGCGTCGGGACAGGGAAAGGCACAGATACGCAGTATTTT
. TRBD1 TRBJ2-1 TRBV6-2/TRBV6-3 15 CASSYSGQAYNEQFF TGTGCCAGCAGTTACTCGGGACAGGCCTACAATGAGCAGTTCTTC
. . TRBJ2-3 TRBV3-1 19 CASSHPPRRAVPSTDTQYF TGTGCCAGCAGCCATCCCCCCCGGCGGGCAGTCCCTAGCACAGATACGCAGTATTTT
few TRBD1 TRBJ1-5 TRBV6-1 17 CASGPGQGIVSNQPQHF TGTGCCAGCGGTCCGGGACAGGGGATCGTGAGCAATCAGCCCCAGCATTTT
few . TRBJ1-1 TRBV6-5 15 CASSYSVTGRGEAFF TGTGCCAGCAGTTACTCTGTCACAGGGCGTGGTGAAGCTTTCTTT
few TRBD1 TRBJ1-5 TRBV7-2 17 CASSSPDRGVSNQPQHF TGTGCCAGCAGCTCGCCTGACAGGGGGGTTAGCAATCAGCCCCAGCATTTT
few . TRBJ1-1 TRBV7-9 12 CASSLGQAEAFF TGTGCCAGCAGCTTAGGACAGGCTGAAGCTTTCTTT
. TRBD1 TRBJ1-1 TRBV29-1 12 CSDRQGTDEAFF TGCAGCGACCGACAGGGGACGGATGAAGCTTTCTTT
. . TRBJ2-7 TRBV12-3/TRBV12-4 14 CASSFTGAYDEQYF TGTGCCAGCAGTTTTACCGGCGCCTATGACGAGCAGTACTTC
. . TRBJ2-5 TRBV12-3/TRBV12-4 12 CASSSRAPAQYF TGTGCCAGCAGTTCCCGGGCCCCCGCCCAGTACTTC
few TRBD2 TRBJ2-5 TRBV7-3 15 CASSLGLAAQETQYF TGTGCCAGCAGCCTGGGACTAGCGGCTCAAGAGACCCAGTACTTC
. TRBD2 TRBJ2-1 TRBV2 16 CASRELAGGTYNEQFF TGTGCCAGCAGAGAACTAGCGGGGGGAACTTACAATGAGCAGTTCTTC
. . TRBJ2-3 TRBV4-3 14 CASSRDQWIDTQYF TGCGCCAGCAGCCGGGACCAGTGGATAGATACGCAGTATTTT